This T cell receptor beta chain was sequenced during a study of blood T cells in healthy people across ages. Alongside a J-beta primer mix, a sample-barcoded 5' primer served in a second PCR lasting about 7 to 12 cycles. TCRdb independently ran MiXCR on the 5' RACE reads; one entry per CDR3 protein. This table has over 1.5 million distinct CDR3 sequences, about 49% appearing once. V shed 4 bases and J 3 bases; nucleotides not matched to a gene: 5. CDR3 size: 14 residues. Germline V gene sequence: CDR1 SQVTM, CDR2 ANQGSEA. Sequencing was performed on blood. The chain combines TRBV29-1 with TRBJ2-7; TRBD2 agrees at 11 bases. This clonotype originated in a woman between 40 and 55 years old in good health. The CDR3: CSVARLAGGYEQYF. The CDR3 DNA reads as TGCAGCGTTGCACGGCTAGCGGGGGGCTACGAGCAGTACTTC.